This TCR beta chain was identified in a study of blood T cell repertoires in COVID-19. For the study at large: The cDNA or gDNA used as material had been derived from T cells, B-cell-depleted T cells, or PBMCs.

Trimming took 2 bases from V and 2 from J; bases not matched to a gene: 0. CDR3 length equals 13 residues. Germline values: CDR1 SGHTA, CDR2 FQGNSA. This table comes from immunoSEQ multiplex PCR, and its TCRdb copy is limited to in-frame clones, with some not included. The table includes approximately 150,000 clones, approximately 90% detected once. Sample: peripheral blood. The rearrangement uses TRBV7-2 and TRBJ2-7; TRBD2 agrees at 7 bases. This receptor was taken from a human donor in a cohort sampled during active COVID-19. The CDR3 here is CASSLSGAYEQYF. CDR3 bases: TGTGCCAGCAGCTTAAGCGGGGCCTACGAGCAGTACTTC. Using reference TRBV7-2 and TRBJ2-7 for the parts outside the CDR3, the full variable domain is GAGVSQSPSNKVTEKGKDVELRCDPISGHTALYWYRQSLGQGLEFLIYFQGNSAPDKSGLPSDRFSAERTGGSVSTLTIQRTQQEDSAVYLCASSLSGAYEQYFGPGTRLTVT.